One and the same sample provided the 10 T cell receptor beta chains below, sequenced in a study of monozygotic twins with inflammatory bowel disease. One entry per CDR3 protein, without DNA, is what TCRdb gives after re-calling the 5' RACE reads. This sample's table has approximately 100,000 distinct CDR3 sequences. Material: blood. The source of these receptors is a human donor with ulcerative colitis or Crohn's disease, or a healthy co-twin of an affected twin (not recorded which).

The genes are TRBV29-1 and TRBJ2-5; the TCRdb D gene call, TRBD2, has no DNA to confirm it. CDR1 is SQVTM and CDR2 is ANQGSEA in the germline V gene. This CDR3 region has 11 residues. CDR3 region: CSDGGEETQYF. Filled out from reference TRBV29-1 and TRBJ2-5, the complete variable domain reads SAVISQKPSRDICQRGTSLTIQCQVDSQVTMMFWYRQQPGQSLTLIATANQGSEATYESGFVIDKFPISRPNLTFSTLTVSNMSPEDSSIYLCSDGGEETQYFGPGTRLLVL.

The CDR3 region is CASSLVQTSSYNEQFF. The chain has TRBV28 and TRBJ2-1. The germline V gene has CDR1 MDHEN and CDR2 SYDVKM. The CDR3 spans 16 residues.

The V call is TRBV7-8, the J call TRBJ2-1; absent DNA, TCRdb's TRBD1 call cannot be checked. The CDR3 loop spans 12 amino acids. In germline, CDR1 is SGHVS, CDR2 FQNEAQ. CDR3: CASNYRGWEQFF.

The rearrangement links TRBV4-2 to TRBJ2-1; TCRdb picks TRBD1, but there is no DNA to check that call. The germline gives CDR1 LGHNA, CDR2 YNFKEQ. The CDR3 consists of 16 residues. CDR3 sequence reads: CASSQDGTGGYNEQFF.

The CDR3 here is CASIIRSNTGELFF. V is TRBV7-2 and J is TRBJ2-2. This CDR3 comprises 14 residues. Looked up from germline, CDR1 is SGHTA and CDR2 is FQGNSA.

V is TRBV7-8 and J is TRBJ2-1; checking the TCRdb D call of TRBD1 is not possible without DNA. CDR1 is SGHVS, CDR2 FQNEAQ, per germline. The CDR3 has 16 residues. CDR3: CASSLSTGARWNEQFF.

The rearrangement uses TRBV25-1 and TRBJ2-7; TCRdb reports TRBD1, a call that lacks DNA to check it against. The CDR3 is made up of 12 amino acids. The germline CDR1 and CDR2 sequences are MGHDK and SYGVNS. This chain's CDR3 is CASARGWMEQYF.

This sequence joins TRBV5-1 and TRBJ2-1. The CDR3 runs to 14 residues. Germline-derived CDR1 and CDR2 are SGHRS and YFSETQ. The CDR3 here is CASSLQDYHNEQFF. Full variable domain (rest looked up from reference TRBV5-1 and TRBJ2-1): KAGVTQTPRYLIKTRGQQVTLSCSPISGHRSVSWYQQTPGQGLQFLFEYFSETQRNKGNFPGRFSGRQFSNSRSEMNVSTLELGDSALYLCASSLQDYHNEQFFGPGTRLTVL.

The chain links TRBV7-2 to TRBJ2-4; TCRdb picks TRBD2, but there is no DNA to check that call. The CDR3 spans 17 residues. Germline V CDR1 and CDR2: SGHTA, FQGNSA. The CDR3 region is CASSTPGLALAKNIQYF.

V gene TRBV20-1 combines with J gene TRBJ2-1; the D call of TRBD2 rests on TCRdb alone, since no DNA is present to check it. The CDR3 contains 15 residues. In germline, CDR1 is DFQATT, CDR2 SNEGSKA (reference sequence). This CDR3 is CSAHPGLVPSYEQFF.